The T cell receptor (beta chain) described here comes from a study of CD8 T cells in ankylosing spondylitis. Study-wide findings and caveats: Reportedly, significant enrichment of disease-linked clones occurred in matched ankylosing spondylitis synovial fluid. Seemingly distinctive of ankylosing spondylitis blood was a TCR beta motif formed by eight highly homologous variants. Relatively rare in peripheral blood, disease-linked clones were also CD8+.

About this clonotype itself: Its antigen is not identified.

Germline CDR1 is MGHRA and CDR2 is YSYEKL. Deletions cut 0 bases from V and 0 bases from J, with 12 bases between. CDR3 length equals 18 residues. Quantitative 5'-RACE with molecular barcodes generated TCR beta libraries. TCRdb fed the 5' RACE reads into MiXCR, producing one record per CDR3 protein. Of about 350,000 distinct CDR3 sequences listed, approximately 22% are singletons. This chain uses TRBV4-1 with TRBJ2-6, with D uncertain. The receptor's source is a male donor with ankylosing spondylitis or in good health (not recorded which). The specimen sequenced was blood, either unsorted or a sorted T cell fraction (not recorded which). CDR3 DNA sequence: TGCGCCAGCAGCCAAGATACCGGAACCCTCTCTGGGGCCAACGTCCTGACTTTC. Amino acid sequence: CASSQDTGTLSGANVLTF.